This T cell receptor beta chain appears in the sequencing data of a study of Graves' ophthalmopathy and Graves' hyperthyroidism. Study-wide context: If no ophthalmopathy appeared within 18 months of follow-up, hyperthyroidism was termed stable. Study conclusions and caveats: Blood contained most expanded thyroid clonotypes exceeding 0.001 frequency. Both a roughly 65% sensitivity and an approximately 76% specificity characterized the model's predictions of ophthalmopathy progression.

In its sample, this clonotype was seen many times. Its antigen is currently unknown. Among the hyperthyroidism patients, all were newly diagnosed, aged 18 to 65, with under 2 months' duration. Trimming took off 3 bases at V and 2 bases at J, with 7 bases between the two ends. The CDR3 runs 14 residues. Amplification of TCR beta CDR3 regions used RNA transcripts. The workflow started with a first-round RT-PCR run with HTBI primers and then moved on to a second-round multiplex PCR. TCRdb used MiXCR to reprocess the multiplex PCR reads, holding one entry per CDR3 protein. The sample gives approximately 1.2 million distinct CDR3 sequences, about 35% of which show up once; around 10% is in the top ten.

The source is an adult man with Graves' hyperthyroidism. The sequencing input was peripheral blood or thyroid tissue (not recorded which). This rearrangement joins TRBV12-3 or TRBV12-4 to TRBJ1-4; no definite D call. CDR3 nucleotides: TGTGCCAGCAGTTTGGGGTTGACTAATGAAAAACTGTTTTTT. This encodes CASSLGLTNEKLFF.